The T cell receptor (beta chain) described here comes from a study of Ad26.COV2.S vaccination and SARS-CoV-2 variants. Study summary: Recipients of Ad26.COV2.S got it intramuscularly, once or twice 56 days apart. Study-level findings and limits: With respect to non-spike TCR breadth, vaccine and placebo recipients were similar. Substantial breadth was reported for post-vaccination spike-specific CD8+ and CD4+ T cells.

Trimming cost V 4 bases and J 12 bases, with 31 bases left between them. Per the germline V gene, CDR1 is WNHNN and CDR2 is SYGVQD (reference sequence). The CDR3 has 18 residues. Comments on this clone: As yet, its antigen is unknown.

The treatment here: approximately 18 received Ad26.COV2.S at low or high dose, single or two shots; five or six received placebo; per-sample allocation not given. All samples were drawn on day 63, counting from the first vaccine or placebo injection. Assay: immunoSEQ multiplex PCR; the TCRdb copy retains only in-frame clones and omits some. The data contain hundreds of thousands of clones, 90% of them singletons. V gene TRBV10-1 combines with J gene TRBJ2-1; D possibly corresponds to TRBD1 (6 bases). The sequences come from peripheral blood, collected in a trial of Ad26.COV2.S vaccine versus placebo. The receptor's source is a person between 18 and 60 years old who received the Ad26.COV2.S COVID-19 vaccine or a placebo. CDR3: CASSGRGSTGNYDGRQFF. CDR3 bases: TGCGCCAGCAGTGGTAGGGGGTCCACCGGAAATTACGATGGACGGCAGTTCTTC.